Sequencing of this TCR beta chain was carried out in a study of CDR3 diversity in severe acne. TCRdb redid the calling of the PCR reads with MiXCR, one entry per CDR3 protein. The sample holds over 85,000 distinct CDR3 sequences, more than 45% seen once. Germline values: CDR1 ENHRY, CDR2 SYGVKD. The CDR3 is 15 amino acids. V was pared by 10 bases and J by 6 bases, with 12 bases of the junction left unmatched. This clonotype originated in a male donor with acne. Sequences were obtained from blood. The V gene is TRBV10-3, the J gene TRBJ2-2, with 9 bases that match TRBD1. The CDR3 loop is CATSETGTGSGELFF. CDR3 in DNA: TGTGCCACCAGCGAAACCGGGACAGGGTCCGGGGAGCTGTTTTTT.